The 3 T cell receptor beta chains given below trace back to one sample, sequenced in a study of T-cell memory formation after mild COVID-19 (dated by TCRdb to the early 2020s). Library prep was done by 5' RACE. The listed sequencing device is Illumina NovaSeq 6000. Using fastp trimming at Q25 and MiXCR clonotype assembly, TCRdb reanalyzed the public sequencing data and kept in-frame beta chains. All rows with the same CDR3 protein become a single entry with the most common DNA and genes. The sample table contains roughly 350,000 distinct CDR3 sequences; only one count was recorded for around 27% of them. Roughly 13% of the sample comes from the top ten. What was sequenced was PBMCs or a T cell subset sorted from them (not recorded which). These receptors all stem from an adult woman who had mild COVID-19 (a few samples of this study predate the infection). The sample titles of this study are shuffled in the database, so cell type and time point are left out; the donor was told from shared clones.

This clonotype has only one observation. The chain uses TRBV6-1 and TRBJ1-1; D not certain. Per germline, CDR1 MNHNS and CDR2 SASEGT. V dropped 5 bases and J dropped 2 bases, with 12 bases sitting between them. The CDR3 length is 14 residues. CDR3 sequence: CASSTQPTNTEAFF. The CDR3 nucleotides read TGTGCCAGCAGTACACAGCCGACTAACACTGAAGCTTTCTTT.

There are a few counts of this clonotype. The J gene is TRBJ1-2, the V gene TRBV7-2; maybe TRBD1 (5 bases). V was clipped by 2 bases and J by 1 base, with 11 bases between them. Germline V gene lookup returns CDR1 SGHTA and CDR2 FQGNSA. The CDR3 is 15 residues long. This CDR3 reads CASSLRGWGNYGYTF. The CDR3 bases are TGTGCCAGCAGCTTACGGGGGTGGGGTAACTATGGCTACACCTTC.

The CDR3 bases are TGCAGTGCACCGGGACAGGTGGGGGGAGAGCCCCAGCATTTT. This sequence encodes CSAPGQVGGEPQHF. V is TRBV20-1 and J is TRBJ1-5, with 8 bases identical to TRBD1. The CDR3 runs 14 residues. Per the germline V gene, CDR1 is DFQATT and CDR2 is SNEGSKA (reference sequence). J lost 8 bases, V lost 6 bases, and 12 bases had no gene match.